Presented here are 12 T cell receptor beta chains from one specimen sequenced in a study of cytomegalovirus exposure and HLA in healthy donors listed by TCRdb under 2017. Receptor libraries were prepared by the immunoSEQ multiplex PCR assay. The multiplex PCR relied on a mix of 60 forward primers for TCR Vbeta segments and 13 reverse primers for TCR Jbeta segments. TCRdb took over this immuneACCESS table, retaining in-frame rearrangements with V and J assigned. Such tables are incomplete; in checked studies, under half of the missing clones stem from an unresolved V gene, and the remainder is unexplained. The sample's clone listing holds 60,000 to 80,000 clones. Together, the top ten hold about 0.76% of the sample. The sequenced sample was PBMCs. These receptor sequences come from a boy younger than 18 in good health and CMV-seronegative.

The rearrangement uses TRBV4-3 and TRBJ1-2; 11 nucleotides match TRBD1. Germline values: CDR1 LGHNA, CDR2 YSLEER. The ends lost 3 bases at V and 7 bases at J; junction bases unmatched: 13. The CDR3 runs 17 residues. DNA of the CDR3: TGCGCCAGCAGCCACTCAACCCGGGACAGGGGGGAACGTGGCTACACCTTC. This sequence encodes CASSHSTRDRGERGYTF.

With respect to this clone: Other DNA sequences in the same sample also yield this CDR3. V and J are TRBV4-3 and TRBJ2-3, with unresolved D. Per the germline V gene, CDR1 is LGHNA and CDR2 is YSLEER. The V gene lost 1 base and the J gene lost 5 bases, with 10 bases spanning the gap. The CDR3 runs 14 residues. CDR3 nucleotides: TGCGCCAGCAGCCAAGCCGAAGGAGTAGATACGCAGTATTTT. It specifies CASSQAEGVDTQYF.

This rearrangement joins TRBV5-6 to TRBJ2-6, with D possibly being TRBD2 (6 bases). Germline V gene sequence: CDR1 SGHDT, CDR2 YYEEEE. Trimming pared 0 bases from V and 3 bases from J, leaving 10 bases between. There are 16 residues in the CDR3. The CDR3: CASSLAGGSGANVLTF. The CDR3 region has the DNA TGTGCCAGCAGCTTGGCCGGGGGAAGTGGGGCCAACGTCCTGACTTTC.

The rearrangement uses TRBV29-1 and TRBJ2-7; maybe TRBD2 (5 bases). V shed 0 bases and J shed 6 bases, with 9 bases lying between them. The CDR3 extends over 12 amino acids. Germline lookup yields CDR1 SQVTM and CDR2 ANQGSEA. This chain's CDR3 is CSVEERAAEQYF. CDR3 nucleotide sequence: TGCAGCGTTGAAGAGAGAGCGGCCGAGCAGTACTTC.

The chain has TRBV4-2 and TRBJ1-1; 10 bases are shared with TRBD1. This CDR3 is 15 amino acids long. After removal of 4 bases from V and 4 bases from J, the junction contained 6 bases not matched to a gene. Germline CDR1 reads LGHNA; CDR2 reads YNFKEQ. Here the CDR3 reads CASSPAGQGTTEAFF. CDR3 coding DNA: TGTGCCAGCAGCCCAGCGGGACAGGGGACCACTGAAGCTTTCTTT.

The V call is TRBV5-4, the J call TRBJ2-7, with D possibly matching TRBD2 (6 bases). Trimming pared 4 bases from V and 6 bases from J, leaving 17 bases between. The CDR3 sequence is 14 residues long. Germline assignment: CDR1 SGHNT and CDR2 YYREEE (reference sequence). The CDR3 protein is CASSQSSVRGEQYF. In nucleotides, the CDR3 is TGTGCCAGCAGCCAATCTAGCGTTCGGGGCGAGCAGTACTTC.

This chain uses TRBV30 with TRBJ2-7, with 8 positions matching TRBD2. This CDR3 comprises 14 residues. The V segment lost 3 bases and the J segment 3 bases; nucleotides outside the gene matches: 7. CDR1 is GTSNPN and CDR2 is SVGIG in the germline V gene (reference sequence). The CDR3 region has the DNA TGTGCCTGGAGCGGGAGGGGATGGGGCTACGAGCAGTACTTC. Translating it yields CAWSGRGWGYEQYF.

This rearrangement joins TRBV7-9 to TRBJ2-3, with a tentative D call TRBD1 (5 bases). CDR1 is SEHNR and CDR2 is FQNEAQ in the germline V gene (reference sequence). The CDR3 sequence is 14 residues long. Trimming removed 5 bases at V and 2 bases at J, with 11 bases between. The CDR3 DNA is TGTGCCAGCAGCAGGGGTCATCACACAGATACGCAGTATTTT. As protein: CASSRGHHTDTQYF.

The chain combines TRBV9 with TRBJ2-1, with 9 positions matching TRBD1. This CDR3 spans 15 amino acids. Germline-derived CDR1 and CDR2 are SGDLS and YYNGEE. V trimming: 2 bases; J trimming: 2 bases; junction bases outside the gene matches: 2. The CDR3 DNA reads TGTGCCAGCAGCGTCGGACAGGGGACCTACAATGAGCAGTTCTTC. Protein sequence: CASSVGQGTYNEQFF.

J is TRBJ1-1 and V is TRBV19, with D unclear. The CDR3 consists of 16 residues. The V end lost 3 bases, the J end lost 0 bases, and 14 bases lay between the germline ends. In germline, CDR1 is LNHDA, CDR2 SQIVND (reference sequence). Here the CDR3 reads CASSIPGENLNTEAFF. The CDR3 DNA is TGTGCCAGTAGTATTCCGGGTGAAAATCTGAACACTGAAGCTTTCTTT. Full variable domain (outside the CDR3, taken from reference TRBV19 and TRBJ1-1): DGGITQSPKYLFRKEGQNVTLSCEQNLNHDAMYWYRQDPGQGLRLIYYSQIVNDFQKGDIAEGYSVSREKKESFPLTVTSAQKNPTAFYLCASSIPGENLNTEAFFGQGTRLTVV.

The chain uses TRBV4-1 and TRBJ2-3; 13 bases match TRBD2. CDR1 is MGHRA, CDR2 YSYEKL, per germline. The CDR3 spans 16 residues. V dropped 4 bases and J dropped 6; count of bases not matched to a gene: 7. CDR3 protein: CASSLFGTSGKDTQYF. The CDR3 bases are TGCGCCAGCAGCCTCTTCGGGACTAGCGGGAAGGATACGCAGTATTTT.

This sequence joins TRBV30 and TRBJ2-7; D uncertain. Trimming left V 2 bases short and J 6 bases short, with 14 bases between. Germline V CDR1 and CDR2: GTSNPN, SVGIG (reference sequence). The CDR3 is made up of 13 amino acids. CDR3 in amino acids: CAWSTDLTREQYF. The CDR3 bases are TGTGCCTGGAGTACCGACTTGACCCGCGAGCAGTACTTC. Together with reference TRBV30 and TRBJ2-7, the CDR3 gives the full variable domain: SQTIHQWPATLVQPVGSPLSLECTVEGTSNPNLYWYRQAAGRGLQLLFYSVGIGQISSEVPQNLSASRPQDRQFILSSKKLLLSDSGFYLCAWSTDLTREQYFGPGTRLTVT.